The TCR beta chain under discussion was sequenced for a study of T cell repertoires in cytomegalovirus infection (dated by TCRdb to about 2019). Describing the broader study: The peptide stimulations were aimed at well-studied HLA-B-restricted epitopes as well as recently identified HLA-C-restricted CMV epitopes, whose presentation resists viral immunomodulation. The HLA type of each donor mattered for the analysis, because public TCR beta signatures pointed to carriage of CMV infection along with the matching HLA type. The paper's findings and limits, for the study overall: Cumulative frequency of public TCR beta family members discriminated carriers of CMV infection plus the relevant HLA type in this cohort and an independent approximately 370-donor cohort. In the ex vivo response, HLA-C-restricted CMV-specific TCR beta clonotypes were dominant, and in two of eight donors the single most frequent clonotype came from this HLA-C-restricted group.

On this clonotype: There is no known antigen for this receptor. No clone much larger than this one lies a single base away; base qualities are absent.

In the paper's terms, the treatment or condition label means: in vitro stimulation with specific CMV peptide epitopes to enrich CMV-specific T cells. Sequencing was performed on an Illumina HiSeq 1500. The raw public data were reprocessed by TCRdb itself: fastp quality trimming at Q25, MiXCR clonotype calling, in-frame beta chains only. Each record represents a unique CDR3 protein, reported with the most common genes and DNA among its rows. The sample table lists a few hundred thousand distinct CDR3 sequences, about 34% of them with a count of one. The ten top clones hold around an eighth of the sample. The material sequenced was cultured PBMCs, taken from culture after CMV antigen stimulation. This TCR came from a human donor in good health (CMV status not recorded). Some clones in this sample may be carry-over from other donors' samples.

CDR3 loop: CASSLISGANVLTF. The base sequence is TGTGCCAGCAGCTTAATCTCTGGGGCCAACGTCCTGACTTTC. The sequence links TRBV7-7 to TRBJ2-6; too little of a D gene remains to name it. The CDR3, cysteine through phenylalanine, is 14 amino acids long. Of all the DNA, just the CDR3 is kept, 42 bases in frame from base 1. At the junction V is shortened by 2 bases and J by 0 bases, with 2 bases in between. CDR1 and CDR2 were assigned from the germline V gene (reference sequence) as SSHAT and FNYEAQ.